This T cell receptor (beta chain) was profiled in a study of T cells expressing NK-cell markers. For the study at large: In sorted CD3+CD56+NKG2C+, CD3+CD56+NKG2C- and CD3+CD56-NKG2C+ T cells, TCR beta repertoires were obtained. One of the eight sequenced donors was seronegative, whereas the other seven were HCMV-seropositive.

With the 5' RACE reads reprocessed, TCRdb shows one record per CDR3 protein and no DNA. Its table records 400,000 or so distinct CDR3 sequences. The sample taken for sequencing was blood T cells: a sorted CD56 or NKG2C T cell subset, CD4+ or CD8+ T cells, or bulk PBMC T cells (not recorded which). This sequence originates from a woman aged 50 to 65 in good health.

The CDR3 is CASSVATSLQGSIQYF. The chain recombines TRBV9 with TRBJ2-4; TCRdb lists TRBD1, though no DNA is available to test this call. This CDR3 has 16 amino acids. Germline V CDR1 and CDR2: SGDLS, YYNGEE.